What follows are 11 T cell receptor beta chains derived from one specimen sequenced in a study of spatial heterogeneity in lung cancer. Whole-study findings and limits: Mutation counts in tumors were tracked by counts of expanded intratumoral alpha and beta TCRs.

Time point: sample taken at primary tumor resection. TCRdb fed the 5' RACE reads into MiXCR, producing one record per CDR3 protein. The sample consists of 6,500 to 8,500 distinct CDR3 sequences, roughly 2.9% of them appearing once. For these receptors, no antigen is known. The material sequenced was lung tumor tissue, taken at surgery. The receptors derive from a male donor with early-stage non-small cell lung cancer.

In regard to this clonotype: This could be a read error, since a much larger clone is one nucleotide away. This likely comes from a read error, as the CDR3 has no conserved phenylalanine or tryptophan at its end. J is TRBJ2-1 and V is TRBV29-1, with TRBD1 matching 8 bases. This CDR3 is built from 13 residues. V lost 4 bases to trimming and J lost 3 bases; unmatched junction nucleotides: 2. Germline V gene data show CDR1 as SQVTM and CDR2 as ANQGSEA. The CDR3 sequence is CSVAGQGYNEQFL. CDR3 nucleotide sequence: TGCAGCGTTGCCGGACAGGGCTACAATGAGCAGTTCTTG.

On this clonotype: A much larger clone is a single base away; this may be a read error. The gene calls are TRBV7-3 and TRBJ2-2; no reliable D call. Germline CDR1 SGHTA, CDR2 FQGTGA. Between the trimmed V and J ends, which lost 6 bases and 6 bases, there was a span of 11 bases. The CDR3 is 13 amino acids. The CDR3 nucleotides read TGTGCCAGCAGGATTCGCCGGGCCGGGGAGCTGTTTTTT. Residues: CASRIRRAGELFF.

This clonotype was counted many times. CDR3: CASSLGSLGGSQNYGYTF. In DNA, the CDR3 is TGTGCCAGCAGCTTAGGGTCCCTCGGGGGATCCCAGAACTATGGCTACACCTTC. The V gene is TRBV7-2, the J gene TRBJ1-2, with a tentative D call TRBD1 (5 bases). The CDR3 contains 18 residues. The germline gives CDR1 SGHTA, CDR2 FQGNSA. V lost 1 base and J 2 bases, leaving 20 bases between the germline ends.

This clonotype has a count of ten or more. The CDR3 nucleotides are TGTGCCAGCTCCAGCCCCCGACTTATTAACAATGAGCAGTTCTTC. Encoded protein: CASSSPRLINNEQFF. V gene TRBV6-6 combines with J gene TRBJ2-1; D remains ambiguous. The ends were cut back, 8 bases at V and 5 bases at J, with 19 bases in the middle. Germline V CDR1 and CDR2: MNHNY, SVGAGI (reference sequence). The CDR3 length is 15 residues.

This chain's CDR3 is CSASTRGPTYEQYF. The DNA of the CDR3 is TGCAGTGCTAGTACGCGGGGGCCTACCTACGAGCAGTACTTC. The genes are TRBV20-1 and TRBJ2-7; perhaps TRBD2 as D (7 bases). Per the germline V gene, CDR1 is DFQATT and CDR2 is SNEGSKA (reference sequence). The CDR3 is 14 residues long. The V end was cut by 3 bases, the J end by 2 bases, with 14 bases between.

This clonotype appeared many times. This rearrangement joins TRBV5-1 to TRBJ2-1; D gene unclear. The CDR3 runs to 11 residues. The V end lost 4 bases, the J end lost 4 bases, and 3 bases lay between the germline ends. CDR1 and CDR2 (germline): SGHRS, YFSETQ. This CDR3 reads CASSRYNEQFF. Written as DNA, the CDR3 is TGCGCCAGCAGCCGATACAATGAGCAGTTCTTC.

Judged by abundance, this clonotype is medium-sized. The gene calls are TRBV30 and TRBJ1-2; D remains unclear. V lost 2 bases and J lost 7, with 8 bases in between. The CDR3 loop spans 11 amino acids. Germline V gives CDR1 GTSNPN, CDR2 SVGIG (reference sequence). The CDR3 region is CAWSLVSGYTF. The CDR3 DNA reads as TGTGCCTGGAGTTTAGTGTCTGGCTACACCTTC.

This clonotype was seen many times. V is TRBV30 and J is TRBJ1-2; the D gene is possibly TRBD1 (5 bases). The CDR3 totals 13 residues. Deletions cut 4 bases from V and 6 bases from J, with 15 bases between. Germline loops: CDR1 GTSNPN, CDR2 SVGIG (reference sequence). CDR3 sequence: CAWTFLEGDGYTF. DNA for the CDR3: TGTGCCTGGACCTTCCTCGAAGGGGATGGCTACACCTTC.

In its sample, this clonotype ranks as medium-sized. V usage is TRBV6-5 and J usage is TRBJ2-7; TRBD1 aligns across 8 bases. The germline V gene encodes CDR1 MNHEY and CDR2 SVGAGI. With 4 bases clipped from V and 5 bases from J, the junction kept 10 bases outside the gene matches. The length of the CDR3 is 15 residues. This CDR3 reads CASSSTLRQGNEQYF. The CDR3 DNA follows: TGTGCCAGCAGTTCTACGTTGCGACAGGGGAACGAGCAGTACTTC.

By share of the sample, this clonotype is medium-sized. The rearrangement joins TRBV6-5 to TRBJ2-1, with 11 bases matching TRBD2. From germline, CDR1 is MNHEY and CDR2 SVGAGI. J gave up 4 bases and V 6 bases, and 14 bases lay outside the gene matches. The CDR3 runs 18 residues. CDR3: CASSSRLAGGGKYNEQFF. CDR3 nucleotides: TGTGCCAGCAGCTCCCGCTTAGCGGGAGGGGGGAAATACAATGAGCAGTTCTTC.

Here the CDR3 DNA reads TGCAGTGCTAGACAGGGTGGGGAAAAACTGTTTTTT. It specifies CSARQGGEKLFF. The chain joins TRBV20-1 to TRBJ1-4, with D perhaps matching TRBD1 (5 bases). Trimming stripped 2 bases from V and 8 bases from J, with 9 bases between. From germline, CDR1 is DFQATT and CDR2 SNEGSKA (reference sequence). The CDR3 runs 12 residues.